This is a list of T cell receptor beta chains from one sample in a study of neurological immune-mediated disorders. TCRdb analysed the 5' RACE reads with MiXCR anew, one entry per CDR3 protein. The repertoire holds some 120,000 distinct CDR3 sequences, with around 3% as singletons. The sequenced sample consisted of PBMCs. These receptors were collected from a woman younger than 45 with multiple sclerosis. CDR3s include the opening cysteine and the closing phenylalanine or tryptophan. Each record gives: CDR3 DNA, CDR3 protein, J gene, V gene, clone size, D gene. D genes are given only for firm matches. Clone size is given for some rows only: seen once, a few or many times, or a class if the clone is expanded.

cdr3_nt: TGCGCCAGCAGCCAAGTAGGGGACAGTCCCTACAATGAGCAGTTCTTC
cdr3_aa: CASSQVGDSPYNEQFF
j_call: TRBJ2-1
v_call: TRBV4-3
clone_size: many
d_call: TRBD1

cdr3_nt: TGTGCCAGCAGCCCGGGGGGGGCTGCCGGCAATGAGCAGTTCTTC
cdr3_aa: CASSPGGAAGNEQFF
j_call: TRBJ2-1
v_call: TRBV7-2
clone_size: many
d_call: TRBD2

cdr3_nt: TGTGCCAGCAGTTTTTCAGGGGTAAACACCATATATTTT
cdr3_aa: CASSFSGVNTIYF
j_call: TRBJ1-3
v_call: TRBV12-3/TRBV12-4
clone_size: many
d_call: .

cdr3_nt: TGTGCCAGCAGCGGTGAACTAGCGGGGGGGCTGACGAACACCGGGGAGCTGTTTTTT
cdr3_aa: CASSGELAGGLTNTGELFF
j_call: TRBJ2-2
v_call: TRBV5-5
clone_size: many
d_call: TRBD2

cdr3_nt: TGTGCCAGCAGCCAAGTCCACCAGAGGACGAACACCGGGGAGCTGTTTTTT
cdr3_aa: CASSQVHQRTNTGELFF
j_call: TRBJ2-2
v_call: TRBV3-1
clone_size: many
d_call: .

cdr3_nt: TGTGCCAGTAAGGACAGGATGAACTACAATGAGCAGTTCTTC
cdr3_aa: CASKDRMNYNEQFF
j_call: TRBJ2-1
v_call: TRBV19
clone_size: .
d_call: TRBD1

cdr3_nt: TGTGCCAGCGGGACTAGCGGGAACGTCGGGGAGCTGTTTTTT
cdr3_aa: CASGTSGNVGELFF
j_call: TRBJ2-2
v_call: TRBV27
clone_size: many
d_call: TRBD2

cdr3_nt: TGCGCCAGCAGCCAAGATAGTCCGGAGGAGGGTTTACAAGAGACCCAGTACTTC
cdr3_aa: CASSQDSPEEGLQETQYF
j_call: TRBJ2-5
v_call: TRBV4-1
clone_size: many
d_call: .

cdr3_nt: TGTGCCAGCAGTGAGAGGGGAGGTGGCTACACCTTC
cdr3_aa: CASSERGGGYTF
j_call: TRBJ1-2
v_call: TRBV27
clone_size: many
d_call: .

cdr3_nt: TGCGCCAGCAGTGTACAAGAGACCCAGTACTTC
cdr3_aa: CASSVQETQYF
j_call: TRBJ2-5
v_call: TRBV5-1
clone_size: many
d_call: .

cdr3_nt: TGCAGCGGCCCCACGGGGACCAATGAGCAGTTCTTC
cdr3_aa: CSGPTGTNEQFF
j_call: TRBJ2-1
v_call: TRBV29-1
clone_size: few
d_call: .

cdr3_nt: TGCGCCAGCAGCCAAGAGCCCCAGAAAAATGAAGCTTTCTTT
cdr3_aa: CASSQEPQKNEAFF
j_call: TRBJ1-1
v_call: TRBV4-3
clone_size: many
d_call: .

cdr3_nt: TGCAGCGTTGAGACCGGGACAGGGGCTAACGAGCAGTACTTC
cdr3_aa: CSVETGTGANEQYF
j_call: TRBJ2-7
v_call: TRBV29-1
clone_size: .
d_call: TRBD1

cdr3_nt: TGTGCCAGCAGCCAAGGTCCGGAGACCCAGTACTTC
cdr3_aa: CASSQGPETQYF
j_call: TRBJ2-5
v_call: TRBV3-1
clone_size: .
d_call: .

cdr3_nt: TGTGCCAGCTCACTCGGGACTAGCGGGTACTACGAGCAGTACTTC
cdr3_aa: CASSLGTSGYYEQYF
j_call: TRBJ2-7
v_call: TRBV18
clone_size: few
d_call: TRBD2

cdr3_nt: TGTGCCAGTAGGACGGAATCCAATCAGCCCCAGCATTTT
cdr3_aa: CASRTESNQPQHF
j_call: TRBJ1-5
v_call: TRBV19
clone_size: few
d_call: .

cdr3_nt: TGTGCCATCAGTGAGATGGTAGGGTTCATTGGCAATCAGCCCCAGCATTTT
cdr3_aa: CAISEMVGFIGNQPQHF
j_call: TRBJ1-5
v_call: TRBV10-3
clone_size: many
d_call: .

cdr3_nt: TGCAGTGCTAGCTACGCCCGGGACCCCGTGGGCTACACCTTC
cdr3_aa: CSASYARDPVGYTF
j_call: TRBJ1-2
v_call: TRBV20-1
clone_size: many
d_call: .

cdr3_nt: TGCAGTGCCCGGGGTTTTGGCGGGGCCCCGGACGAGCAGTACTTC
cdr3_aa: CSARGFGGAPDEQYF
j_call: TRBJ2-7
v_call: TRBV20-1
clone_size: many
d_call: .

cdr3_nt: TGCAGTGCTTCGAGAGGCGAATACGGGACCGGGGAGCTGTTTTTT
cdr3_aa: CSASRGEYGTGELFF
j_call: TRBJ2-2
v_call: TRBV20-1
clone_size: many
d_call: .

cdr3_nt: TGCAGTGCCATAGCGGGGGGCGCGGAAGATACGCAGTATTTT
cdr3_aa: CSAIAGGAEDTQYF
j_call: TRBJ2-3
v_call: TRBV20-1
clone_size: many
d_call: TRBD2

cdr3_nt: TGCAGCGTGACGGGGACCCTCACAGATACGCAGTATTTT
cdr3_aa: CSVTGTLTDTQYF
j_call: TRBJ2-3
v_call: TRBV29-1
clone_size: many
d_call: .

cdr3_nt: TGTGCCAGCAGCTTATCCCCAGCCGGGCCGAACACTGAAGCTTTCTTT
cdr3_aa: CASSLSPAGPNTEAFF
j_call: TRBJ1-1
v_call: TRBV7-2
clone_size: many
d_call: .

cdr3_nt: TGCGCCAGCAGTCCCGGTCTGACAATGCTGACCTATGGCTACACCTTC
cdr3_aa: CASSPGLTMLTYGYTF
j_call: TRBJ1-2
v_call: TRBV4-3
clone_size: many
d_call: .

cdr3_nt: TGTGCCAGCAGCCTCTCCGGACTCAACTATGGCTACACCTTC
cdr3_aa: CASSLSGLNYGYTF
j_call: TRBJ1-2
v_call: TRBV6-2/TRBV6-3
clone_size: many
d_call: .

cdr3_nt: TGCAGCGTCCTCGCCCCGACAGGGGGCGCCTATGGCTACACCTTC
cdr3_aa: CSVLAPTGGAYGYTF
j_call: TRBJ1-2
v_call: TRBV29-1
clone_size: .
d_call: TRBD1

cdr3_nt: TGTGCCAGCAGCTCAGGACGATTCAGCTCCTACAATGAGCAGTTCTTC
cdr3_aa: CASSSGRFSSYNEQFF
j_call: TRBJ2-1
v_call: TRBV5-5
clone_size: many
d_call: .

cdr3_nt: TGCAGTGATAGAAGGAGGGTGGTAGAGACCCAGTACTTC
cdr3_aa: CSDRRRVVETQYF
j_call: TRBJ2-5
v_call: TRBV20-1
clone_size: .
d_call: .